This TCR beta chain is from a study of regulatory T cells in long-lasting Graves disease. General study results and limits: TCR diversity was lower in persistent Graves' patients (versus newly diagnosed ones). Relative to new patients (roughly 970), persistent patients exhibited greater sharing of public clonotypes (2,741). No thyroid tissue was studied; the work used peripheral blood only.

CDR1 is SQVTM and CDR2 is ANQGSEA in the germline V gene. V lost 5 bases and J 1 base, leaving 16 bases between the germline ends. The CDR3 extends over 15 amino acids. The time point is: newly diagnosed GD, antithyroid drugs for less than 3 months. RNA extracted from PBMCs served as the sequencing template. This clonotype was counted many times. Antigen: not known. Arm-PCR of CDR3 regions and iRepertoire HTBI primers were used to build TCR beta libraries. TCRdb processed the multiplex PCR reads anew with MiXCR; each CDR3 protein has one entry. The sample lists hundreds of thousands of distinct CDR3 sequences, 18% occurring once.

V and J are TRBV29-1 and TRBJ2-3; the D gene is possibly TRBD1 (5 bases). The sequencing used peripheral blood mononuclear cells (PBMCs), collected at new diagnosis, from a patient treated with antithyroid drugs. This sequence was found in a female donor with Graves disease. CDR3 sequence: CSVSPPGRGTDTQYF. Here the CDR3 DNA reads TGCAGCGTTAGCCCCCCGGGCAGGGGCACAGATACGCAGTATTTT.